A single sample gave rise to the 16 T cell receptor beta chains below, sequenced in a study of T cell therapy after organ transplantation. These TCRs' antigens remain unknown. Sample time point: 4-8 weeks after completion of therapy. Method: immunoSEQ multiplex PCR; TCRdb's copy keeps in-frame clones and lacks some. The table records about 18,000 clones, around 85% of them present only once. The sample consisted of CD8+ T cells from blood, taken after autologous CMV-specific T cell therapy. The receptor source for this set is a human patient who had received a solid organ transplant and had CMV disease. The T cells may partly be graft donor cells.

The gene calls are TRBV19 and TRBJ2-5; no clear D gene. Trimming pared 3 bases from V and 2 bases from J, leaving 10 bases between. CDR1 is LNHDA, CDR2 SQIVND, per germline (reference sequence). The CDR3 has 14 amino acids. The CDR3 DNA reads TGTGCCAGTAGTATTCGGGCAGAGCAAGAGACCCAGTACTTC. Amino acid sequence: CASSIRAEQETQYF.

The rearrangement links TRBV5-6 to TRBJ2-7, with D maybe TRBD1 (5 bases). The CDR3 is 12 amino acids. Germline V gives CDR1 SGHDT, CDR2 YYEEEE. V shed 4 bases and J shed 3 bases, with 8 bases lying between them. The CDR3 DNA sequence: TGTGCCAGCAGCCCGGACAACTACGAGCAGTACTTC. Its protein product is CASSPDNYEQYF.

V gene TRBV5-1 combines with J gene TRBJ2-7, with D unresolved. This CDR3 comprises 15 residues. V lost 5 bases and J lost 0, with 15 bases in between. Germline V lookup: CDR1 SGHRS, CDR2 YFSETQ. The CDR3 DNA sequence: TGCGCCAGCAGGGTCCTTGGACGGAACTCCTACGAGCAGTACTTC. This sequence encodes CASRVLGRNSYEQYF.

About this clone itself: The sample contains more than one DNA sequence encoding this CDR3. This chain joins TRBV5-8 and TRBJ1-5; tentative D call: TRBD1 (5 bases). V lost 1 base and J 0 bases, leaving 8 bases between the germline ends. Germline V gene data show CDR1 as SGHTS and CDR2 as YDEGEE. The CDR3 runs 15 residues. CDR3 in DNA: TGTGCCAGCAGCTTGCAGGGATATAGCAATCAGCCCCAGCATTTT. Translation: CASSLQGYSNQPQHF.

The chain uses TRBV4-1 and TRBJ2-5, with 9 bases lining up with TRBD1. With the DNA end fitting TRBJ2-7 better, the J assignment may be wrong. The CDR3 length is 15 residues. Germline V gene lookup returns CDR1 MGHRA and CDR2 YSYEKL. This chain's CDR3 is CASSPSGTGPYEQYF. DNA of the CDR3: TGCGCCAGCAGCCCCTCCGGGACAGGGCCCTACGAGCAGTACTTC.

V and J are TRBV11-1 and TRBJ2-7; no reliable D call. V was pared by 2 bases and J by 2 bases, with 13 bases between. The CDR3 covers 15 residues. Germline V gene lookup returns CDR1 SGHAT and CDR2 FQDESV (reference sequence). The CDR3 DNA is TGTGCCAGCAGCTTATTCTTGAGCCAAACCTACGAGCAGTACTTC. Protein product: CASSLFLSQTYEQYF.

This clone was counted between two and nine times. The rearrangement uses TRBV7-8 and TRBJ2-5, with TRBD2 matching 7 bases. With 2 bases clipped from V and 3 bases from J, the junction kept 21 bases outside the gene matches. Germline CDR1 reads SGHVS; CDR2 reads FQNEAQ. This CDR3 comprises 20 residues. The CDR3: CASSLSRAITAGSKKETQYF. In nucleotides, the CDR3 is TGTGCCAGCAGCTTAAGTCGGGCGATAACAGCGGGGTCCAAAAAAGAGACCCAGTACTTC.

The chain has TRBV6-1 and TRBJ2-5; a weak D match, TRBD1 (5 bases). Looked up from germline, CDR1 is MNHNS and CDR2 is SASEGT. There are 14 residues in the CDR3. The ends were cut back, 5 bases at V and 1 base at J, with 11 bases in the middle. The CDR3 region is CASSRRVSQETQYF. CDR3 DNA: TGTGCCAGCAGTCGCAGGGTGAGCCAAGAGACCCAGTACTTC.

In nucleotides, the CDR3 is TGCGCCAGCAGCCAAGATAGTGGGTACCGATACGAGCAGTACTTC. Translation gives CASSQDSGYRYEQYF. V gene TRBV4-3 combines with J gene TRBJ2-7; D remains ambiguous. Germline values: CDR1 LGHNA, CDR2 YSLEER. Trimming removed 0 bases at V and 4 bases at J, with 13 bases between. The length of the CDR3 is 15 residues.

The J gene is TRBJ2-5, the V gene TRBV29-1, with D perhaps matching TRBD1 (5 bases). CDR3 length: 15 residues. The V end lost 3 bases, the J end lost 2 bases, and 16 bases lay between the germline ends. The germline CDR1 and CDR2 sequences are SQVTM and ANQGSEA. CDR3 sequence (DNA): TGCAGCGTTGAGCTCTCTTTCGACAGTCAAGAGACCCAGTACTTC. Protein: CSVELSFDSQETQYF.

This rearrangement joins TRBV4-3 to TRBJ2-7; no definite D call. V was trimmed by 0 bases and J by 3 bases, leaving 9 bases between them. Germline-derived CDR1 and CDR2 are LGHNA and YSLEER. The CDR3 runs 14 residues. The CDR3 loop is CASSQDLGGYEQYF. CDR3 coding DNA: TGCGCCAGCAGCCAAGATCTGGGCGGCTACGAGCAGTACTTC.

DNA for the CDR3: TGTGCCTGGAGTGTACTAGGCACAGCTGAAGCTTTCTTT. Encoded protein: CAWSVLGTAEAFF. This chain links TRBV30 with TRBJ1-1; D unclear. The germline CDR1 and CDR2 sequences are GTSNPN and SVGIG (reference sequence). Deletions cut 0 bases from V and 6 bases from J, with 11 bases between. The CDR3 spans 13 residues.

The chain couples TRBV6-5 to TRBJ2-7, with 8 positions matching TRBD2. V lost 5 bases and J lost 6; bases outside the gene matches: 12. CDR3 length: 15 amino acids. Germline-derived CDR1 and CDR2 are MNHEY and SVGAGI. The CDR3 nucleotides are TGTGCCAGCAGTCTTGGTCCTAGCGGGCAGGGCGAGCAGTACTTC. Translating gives CASSLGPSGQGEQYF.

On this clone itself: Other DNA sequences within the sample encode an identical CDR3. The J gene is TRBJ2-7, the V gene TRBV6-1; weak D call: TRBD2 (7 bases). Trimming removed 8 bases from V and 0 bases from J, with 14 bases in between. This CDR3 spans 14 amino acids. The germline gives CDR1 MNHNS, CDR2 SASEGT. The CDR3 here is CASSARGASYEQYF. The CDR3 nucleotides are TGTGCCAGCTCCGCCCGGGGGGCCTCCTACGAGCAGTACTTC.

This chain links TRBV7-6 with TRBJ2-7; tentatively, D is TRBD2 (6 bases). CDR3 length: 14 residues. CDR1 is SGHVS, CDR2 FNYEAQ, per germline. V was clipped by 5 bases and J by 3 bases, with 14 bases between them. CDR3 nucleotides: TGTGCCAGCAGCCGCATGACTAGGGACTACGAGCAGTACTTC. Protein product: CASSRMTRDYEQYF.

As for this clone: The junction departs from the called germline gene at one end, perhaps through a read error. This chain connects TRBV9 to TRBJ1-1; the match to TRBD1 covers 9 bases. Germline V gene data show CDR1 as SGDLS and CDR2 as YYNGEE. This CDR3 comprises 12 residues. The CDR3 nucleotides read TGTGCCAGCGGACAGGGGAACACTGAAGTTTTCTTT. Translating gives CASGQGNTEVFF.